This TCR beta chain comes out of a study of tumor-infiltrating lymphocytes in primary liver carcinoma. On this clonotype: The CDR3 ends on some other residue instead of the conserved phenylalanine or tryptophan, so this is likely a read error.

There are 13 residues in the CDR3. Trimming took off 4 bases at V and 1 base at J, with 10 bases between the two ends. Germline CDR1 reads SQVTM; CDR2 reads ANQGSEA. From roughly 0.5 ug total RNA, TCR beta cDNA was generated with a primer in the constant region. Amplification in three nested multiplex PCR rounds with slightly modified ARM-PCR gave rise to TCR beta libraries. For around 11 cycles apiece, the opening two PCR rounds ran with TRBV1-TRBV30 forward primers and a C-beta reverse primer. TCRdb passed the multiplex PCR reads through MiXCR, listing each CDR3 protein once. Counted here are more than 100,000 distinct CDR3 sequences, around two thirds occurring once; the ten biggest clones make up around 9%. The tissue used was unsorted bulk material of about 19-34 mg. RNA and DNA were co-extracted from it with the AllPrep DNA/RNA mini kit.

The genes are TRBV29-1 and TRBJ1-1; TRBD1 is a possible D gene (5 bases). Sequencing input: liver tumor tissue from sampling region 1. Subset of the sample: tumor region T1, superior pole. The receptor comes from a woman in her sixties with primary liver carcinoma and hepatitis B virus infection. The CDR3 sequence is CSVGYDRNTEAFS. CDR3 DNA: TGCAGCGTTGGATACGACAGGAACACTGAAGCTTTCTCT.